Only a few counts were recorded for the clone carrying this TCR beta chain. These data belong to a study of blood T cell repertoires in COVID-19. Across the study: Some COVID-19 samples were acute and others convalescent; all came from the United States, Italy and Spain. PBMCs, B-cell-depleted T cells, or T cells were the source of the cDNA or gDNA that made up the material.

This CDR3 contains 16 residues. The germline V gene encodes CDR1 SGHAT and CDR2 FQNNGV. The trim removed 1 base at V and 4 bases at J, leaving 5 bases unmatched. Original processing methods: The assay estimated nucleated cells by amplifying reference gene primers. Clones were read by immunoSEQ multiplex PCR, and TCRdb kept only the in-frame ones, dropping some. That table supplies the V and J calls and clone size; D and trimming were determined from the DNA. The sample holds more than 140,000 clones; about 85% are singletons and the top ten take more than 1.5%. This TCR was sampled from a human donor in a cohort sampled during active COVID-19. This chain uses TRBV11-2 with TRBJ2-7, with 12 positions matching TRBD2. The specimen sequenced was peripheral blood. This chain's CDR3 is CASSLGRGLAGYEQYF. The CDR3 DNA reads TGTGCCAGCAGCTTAGGTCGCGGACTAGCGGGATACGAGCAGTACTTC.